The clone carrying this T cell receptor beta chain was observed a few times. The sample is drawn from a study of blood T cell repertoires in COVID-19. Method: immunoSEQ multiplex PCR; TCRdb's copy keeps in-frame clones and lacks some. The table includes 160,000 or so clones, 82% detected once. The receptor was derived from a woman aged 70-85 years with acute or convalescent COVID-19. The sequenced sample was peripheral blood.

The CDR3 DNA follows: TGTGCCAGAAGCTCGATGACCGGACAGGGTACCCTCGGCGAGCAGTACTTC. It yields the protein CARSSMTGQGTLGEQYF. V is TRBV5-3 and J is TRBJ2-7, with 8 bases lining up with TRBD1. TRBV5-3 is an open reading frame, and its role is uncertain. Trimming cost V 3 bases and J 6 bases; bases outside gene matches: 17. The CDR3 contains 17 residues.